This T cell receptor (beta chain) was sequenced during a study of CD8+ T cells in alopecia areata. This clone was found a few times. The CDR3 runs 17 residues. CDR1 SGDLS and CDR2 YYNGEE come from the germline V gene. With 1 base removed from V and 4 bases from J, the gap between germline ends came to 19 bases. In roughly 5 patients, CD4+ T cells were split by CD25+CD127- sorting. Isolation of CD4+ and CD8+ T cells from PBMCs was achieved by sorting. TCR sequencing used cDNA made by reverse transcription of extracted RNA. The table came from immunoSEQ multiplex PCR; TCRdb's copy has only in-frame clones and leaves some out. Counted here are fewer than 40,000 clones, approximately 54% occurring once; the ten biggest clones make up under 2%.

Sequencing was performed on CD4+ Tregs sorted from blood. This chain links TRBV9 with TRBJ2-3, with unresolved D. This TCR was sampled from a human donor with alopecia areata. The CDR3 protein is CASSVSGYGEGADTQYF. In DNA, the CDR3 is TGTGCCAGCAGCGTATCGGGCTACGGCGAAGGCGCAGATACGCAGTATTTT.